What follows is one TCR beta chain and its context. Produced via immunoSEQ multiplex PCR; TCRdb's table is partial and in-frame only. The sample carries 95,000 to 110,000 clones, about 89% recorded once. This CDR3 has 16 amino acids. Germline CDR1 is MNHEY and CDR2 is SVGEGT. V dropped 4 bases and J dropped 3; count of bases not matched to a gene: 10. These data are taken from a study of blood T cell repertoires in COVID-19. Overall study context: Donors in the United States, Italy and Spain gave samples during acute or convalescent COVID-19. Nucleic acid was either cDNA or gDNA, and it came from T cells, B-cell-depleted T cells, or PBMCs.

The receptor was isolated from a human donor in a cohort sampled during active COVID-19. This sequence joins TRBV6-2 or TRBV6-3 and TRBJ2-7, with TRBD2 matching 9 bases. The material sequenced was peripheral blood. The CDR3 bases are TGTGCCAGCAGTTCCCTGACTAGCGGAGCCCTCTACGAGCAGTACTTC. Its translation: CASSSLTSGALYEQYF.